These 19 T cell receptor beta chains came from one sample sequenced in a study of shared clonotypes between healthy human individuals. Sequencing was performed with immunoSEQ multiplex PCR; in TCRdb, only in-frame clones are kept and a portion is missing. The table includes more than 550,000 clones, 92% detected once. The naive CD8 population came from CD45RO-negative cells selected for CCR7, without terminally differentiated effector memory CD45RA+ cells. Sequencing used naive CD8+ T cells sorted from blood. The receptor source for this set is a man under 40 in good health.

J is TRBJ2-7 and V is TRBV2; D unresolved. Germline V CDR1 and CDR2: SNHLY, FYNNEI. The CDR3 is 12 amino acids. V lost 5 bases and J 3 bases, leaving 8 bases between the germline ends. CDR3 amino acids: CASSPFIYEQYF. CDR3 nucleotides: TGTGCCAGCAGTCCGTTTATCTACGAGCAGTACTTC.

This clone is a singleton in its sample. The chain carries TRBV4-1 and TRBJ2-2, with D possibly matching TRBD2 (6 bases). V lost 1 base and J lost 3, with 12 bases in between. CDR3 length: 16 residues. Germline V gene lookup returns CDR1 MGHRA and CDR2 YSYEKL. The DNA of the CDR3 is TGCGCCAGCAGCCAAGGTTTGGGGGGATACACCGGGGAGCTGTTTTTT. Translated, it gives CASSQGLGGYTGELFF.

This rearrangement joins TRBV14 to TRBJ2-1; 7 bases match TRBD2. Germline loops: CDR1 SGHDN, CDR2 FVKESK. V shed 0 bases, J shed 4 bases, and the junction held 12 bases outside the gene matches. The CDR3 is 18 residues long. CDR3 protein: CASSQEVSLARLYNEQFF. As DNA, the CDR3 is TGTGCCAGCAGCCAAGAAGTCTCACTAGCGAGACTATACAATGAGCAGTTCTTC.

The chain joins TRBV27 to TRBJ1-2; unclear D gene. This CDR3 contains 13 residues. Trimming removed 5 bases at V and 7 bases at J, with 14 bases between. Germline CDR1 is MNHEY and CDR2 is SMNVEV (reference sequence). CDR3 bases: TGTGCCAGCAGTCTCGGACCTGGCCTTGGCTACACCTTC. Its translation: CASSLGPGLGYTF.

The chain links TRBV4-1 to TRBJ2-7; no clear D gene. The germline V gene encodes CDR1 MGHRA and CDR2 YSYEKL. The germline V and J ends were trimmed by 1 base and 4 bases, with 8 bases remaining between them. The CDR3 loop spans 13 amino acids. CDR3: CASSQGIWYEQYF. For the CDR3, the DNA is TGCGCCAGCAGCCAAGGCATTTGGTACGAGCAGTACTTC.

V is TRBV4-3 and J is TRBJ2-7; 7 nucleotides line up with TRBD2. Trimming cost V 4 bases and J 0 bases; bases outside gene matches: 9. The CDR3 is 16 residues long. CDR1 and CDR2 (germline): LGHNA, YSLEER. The CDR3 DNA sequence: TGCGCCAGCAGCCCCCCCCCGGGCGGGAGCTCCTACGAGCAGTACTTC. Protein: CASSPPPGGSSYEQYF.

For this clone: Relative to the germline gene, one junction end is altered; a read error may explain this. This sequence joins TRBV29-1 and TRBJ1-1; 7 nucleotides line up with TRBD1. Germline V gene lookup returns CDR1 SQVTM and CDR2 ANQGSEA. The CDR3 has 13 amino acids. In DNA form, the CDR3 reads TGCAGCGATACACAGGGGATGAAAACTGAAGCTTTCTTT. As protein: CSDTQGMKTEAFF.

The table lists this clone with a count of one. The rearrangement joins TRBV27 to TRBJ2-3; 8 nucleotides match TRBD2. The CDR3 totals 15 residues. The V segment lost 6 bases and the J segment 4 bases; nucleotides outside the gene matches: 9. In germline, CDR1 is MNHEY, CDR2 SMNVEV (reference sequence). The chain's CDR3 is CASSRAGVGSDTQYF. The CDR3, as DNA: TGTGCCAGCAGCCGAGCGGGAGTTGGGTCAGATACGCAGTATTTT.

This sequence joins TRBV7-9 and TRBJ2-6; no definite D call. CDR1 SEHNR and CDR2 FQNEAQ come from the germline V gene (reference sequence). This CDR3 spans 16 amino acids. Trimming cost V 3 bases and J 0 bases, with 9 bases left between them. The CDR3 coding sequence is TGTGCCAGCAGCTTCATCCCCAGCTCTGGGGCCAACGTCCTGACTTTC. Residues: CASSFIPSSGANVLTF.

The chain joins TRBV5-8 to TRBJ2-2; 7 bases are a match to TRBD1. The CDR3 spans 16 residues. V lost 1 base to trimming and J lost 2 bases; unmatched junction nucleotides: 5. Per germline, CDR1 SGHTS and CDR2 YDEGEE. In DNA form, the CDR3 reads TGTGCCAGCAGCTTGATTGGGACAGCTAACACCGGGGAGCTGTTTTTT. This translates into CASSLIGTANTGELFF.

This clone has a handful of counts. The V and J genes are TRBV27 and TRBJ2-5; unclear D gene. V was pared by 5 bases and J by 3 bases, with 10 bases between. CDR3 length equals 13 residues. Germline CDR1 MNHEY, CDR2 SMNVEV (reference sequence). The CDR3 DNA reads TGTGCCAGCAGTCCCCGTGTGGAAGAGACCCAGTACTTC. Translating it yields CASSPRVEETQYF.

On this clone: The identical CDR3 is also encoded by other nucleotide sequences in the sample. This chain links TRBV28 with TRBJ1-1, with D perhaps TRBD1 (5 bases). The germline V gene has CDR1 MDHEN and CDR2 SYDVKM. V lost 3 bases and J 0 bases, leaving 8 bases between the germline ends. There are 14 residues in the CDR3. The CDR3 sequence: CASSFQGMNTEAFF. In nucleotides, the CDR3 is TGTGCCAGCAGTTTTCAGGGCATGAACACTGAAGCTTTCTTT.

The chain combines TRBV4-3 with TRBJ2-7; TRBD1 matches 7 bases. This CDR3 region has 16 residues. Germline V gene lookup returns CDR1 LGHNA and CDR2 YSLEER. The V segment lost 2 bases and the J segment 5 bases; nucleotides outside the gene matches: 12. DNA for the CDR3: TGCGCCAGCAGCCAAAGACCACTCGACAGGGCCGACGAGCAGTACTTC. Translation gives CASSQRPLDRADEQYF.

The chain is built from TRBV5-6 and TRBJ1-1, with 9 bases identical to TRBD1. Looked up from germline, CDR1 is SGHDT and CDR2 is YYEEEE. Losses at the gene ends were 4 bases for V and 5 bases for J; bases not matched to a gene: 9. The CDR3 has 15 amino acids. The CDR3 DNA is TGTGCCAGCAGCCCCCCTGGGACAGGGAGGACTGAAGCTTTCTTT. Protein: CASSPPGTGRTEAFF.

J is TRBJ1-1 and V is TRBV19; TRBD1 aligns across 8 bases. CDR3 length: 15 amino acids. The germline V gene has CDR1 LNHDA and CDR2 SQIVND (reference sequence). With 7 bases clipped from V and 4 bases from J, the junction kept 11 bases outside the gene matches. The CDR3 bases are TGTGCCAGTACCCTGAGCCCAGGGGGCGGCACTGAAGCTTTCTTT. Its protein product is CASTLSPGGGTEAFF. The full variable domain, in which reference TRBV19 and TRBJ1-1 provide the parts outside the CDR3, is DGGITQSPKYLFRKEGQNVTLSCEQNLNHDAMYWYRQDPGQGLRLIYYSQIVNDFQKGDIAEGYSVSREKKESFPLTVTSAQKNPTAFYLCASTLSPGGGTEAFFGQGTRLTVV.

The chain joins TRBV6-5 to TRBJ2-2; the D is unclear. The CDR3 is made up of 14 amino acids. Trimming cost V 3 bases and J 10 bases, with 15 bases left between them. CDR1 is MNHEY and CDR2 is SVGAGI in the germline V gene. The CDR3 sequence: CASSYVPRGEELFF. As DNA, the CDR3 is TGTGCCAGCAGTTATGTCCCTCGAGGCGAGGAGCTGTTTTTT.

This sequence joins TRBV19 and TRBJ2-7, with D hard to call. The CDR3 runs to 14 residues. Germline V gene sequence: CDR1 LNHDA, CDR2 SQIVND (reference sequence). V dropped 3 bases and J dropped 3 bases, with 12 bases sitting between them. The CDR3, as DNA: TGTGCCAGTAGTATCCGGTTCGGATACTACGAGCAGTACTTC. It specifies CASSIRFGYYEQYF.

The rearrangement links TRBV15 to TRBJ1-1; D is unclear. Germline loops: CDR1 LNHNV, CDR2 YYDKDF (reference sequence). The CDR3 length is 13 residues. The ends were cut back, 0 bases at V and 4 bases at J, with 6 bases in the middle. The CDR3 bases are TGTGCCACCAGCAGAGATTCGTTCACTGAAGCTTTCTTT. It yields the protein CATSRDSFTEAFF.

The gene calls are TRBV27 and TRBJ2-2, with 7 nucleotides matching TRBD2. The CDR3 contains 13 residues. In germline, CDR1 is MNHEY, CDR2 SMNVEV (reference sequence). The V segment lost 8 bases and the J segment 3 bases; nucleotides outside the gene matches: 3. CDR3 residues: CASGRVHTGELFF. DNA for the CDR3: TGTGCCAGCGGGAGGGTCCACACCGGGGAGCTGTTTTTT.